The T cell receptor beta chain under discussion was sequenced for a study of T cell changes during pregnancy in multiple sclerosis. In germline, CDR1 is LGHNA, CDR2 YSLEER. The CDR3 loop spans 14 amino acids. V lost 0 bases to trimming and J lost 8 bases, with 13 bases between them. Generated by immunoSEQ multiplex PCR, the TCRdb table keeps only in-frame clones and is missing some. This sample has about 60,000 clones, with about 91% found just once. This material consisted of CD4+ T cells from peripheral blood mononuclear cells, taken in the first trimester of pregnancy. This TCR derives from a female donor with multiple sclerosis, enrolled in a pregnancy study. The chain couples TRBV4-3 to TRBJ1-2; maybe TRBD1 (5 bases). Here the CDR3 reads CASSQDRGSRGYTF. The DNA for the CDR3 is TGCGCCAGCAGCCAAGATCGGGGGTCAAGAGGCTACACCTTC.